What follows are 23 T cell receptor beta chains derived from one specimen sequenced in a study of T cells in Graves' hyperthyroidism and ophthalmopathy (dated by TCRdb to between 2018 and 2021). Libraries were prepared through multiplex PCR. TCRdb names Illumina HiSeq 2000 as the instrument used. TCR beta CDR3 regions were amplified from RNA transcripts. The first round of RT-PCR for the TCR CDR3 was performed with the HTBI primer set and the Qiagen OneStep RT-PCR kit. TCRdb itself trimmed the public reads at Q25 with fastp, ran MiXCR and retained productive beta chains. Records with the same CDR3 protein are collapsed into one entry carrying the most frequent genes and DNA. The sample table shows hundreds of thousands of distinct CDR3 sequences, and roughly 16% are seen once. 3.5% to 4% of the sample belongs to the ten largest clones. Sequenced: blood. These receptors were taken from a woman in her 30s with Graves' hyperthyroidism.

This clonotype has ten or more counts. J is TRBJ2-3 and V is TRBV20-1; either TRBD1 or TRBD2 may supply D (5 bases each). The CDR3 loop spans 18 amino acids. Per germline, CDR1 DFQATT and CDR2 SNEGSKA (reference sequence). Trimming removed 4 bases from V and 2 bases from J, with 25 bases in between. The CDR3 DNA follows: TGCAGTGCTACCCAAGGGGCTAGCCTTGAGAACCTCACAGATACGCAGTATTTT. Protein product: CSATQGASLENLTDTQYF.

The rearrangement joins TRBV13 to TRBJ2-1; TRBD1 might be the D (5 bases). CDR1 is PRHDT and CDR2 is FYEKMQ in the germline V gene (reference sequence). With 3 bases removed from V and 6 bases from J, the gap between germline ends came to 9 bases. The CDR3 covers 13 residues. The CDR3 region has the DNA TGTGCCAGCAGCTTTAGGGGTTCCAATGAGCAGTTCTTC. It specifies CASSFRGSNEQFF.

This clonotype showed up many times. The genes are TRBV29-1 and TRBJ1-1, with D possibly TRBD1 on 6 matching bases. There are 13 residues in the CDR3. The V gene's germline CDR1 is SQVTM and CDR2 ANQGSEA. V was cut by 6 bases and J by 3 bases, with 14 bases left in between. The CDR3 reads CSVATNRDTEAFF. In DNA form, the CDR3 reads TGCAGCGTAGCTACCAACAGGGACACTGAAGCTTTCTTT.

This clonotype was found many times. The CDR3 spells CASMALAGTPGEQYF. CDR3 bases: TGTGCCAGCATGGCACTAGCGGGAACGCCCGGGGAGCAGTACTTC. V and J are TRBV2 and TRBJ2-7, with 10 positions matching TRBD2. This CDR3 is built from 15 residues. Germline V gives CDR1 SNHLY, CDR2 FYNNEI. V lost 7 bases to trimming and J lost 7 bases; unmatched junction nucleotides: 13.

This clonotype was recorded at least ten times. The CDR3 DNA follows: TGTGCCAGCAGCTCTAGCGGGAGGACCGAGCAGTACTTC. Its translation is CASSSSGRTEQYF. The V and J genes are TRBV7-8 and TRBJ2-7, with 11 bases identical to TRBD2. The CDR3 is 13 residues long. Trimming took 4 bases from V and 6 from J; bases not matched to a gene: 2. Germline values: CDR1 SGHVS, CDR2 FQNEAQ.

The chain has TRBV5-1 and TRBJ2-7, with D possibly TRBD2 on 6 matching bases. Germline V gene sequence: CDR1 SGHRS, CDR2 YFSETQ. The CDR3 sequence is 14 residues long. Trimming removed 0 bases at V and 3 bases at J, with 10 bases between. CDR3 amino acids: CASSLDGSYYEQYF. The CDR3 nucleotides are TGCGCCAGCAGCTTGGACGGGAGCTACTACGAGCAGTACTTC. The variable domain in full, completed from reference TRBV5-1 and TRBJ2-7, reads KAGVTQTPRYLIKTRGQQVTLSCSPISGHRSVSWYQQTPGQGLQFLFEYFSETQRNKGNFPGRFSGRQFSNSRSEMNVSTLELGDSALYLCASSLDGSYYEQYFGPGTRLTVT.

This clonotype was counted at least ten times. The chain is built from TRBV5-1 and TRBJ2-3; maybe TRBD2 (6 bases). The germline CDR1 and CDR2 sequences are SGHRS and YFSETQ. The CDR3 spans 14 residues. V lost 3 bases and J lost 6, with 14 bases in between. Here the CDR3 reads CASSSSGSLDTQYF. The DNA for the CDR3 is TGCGCCAGCAGCTCCTCCGGGAGCCTGGATACGCAGTATTTT. Drawing the rest from reference TRBV5-1 and TRBJ2-3, the complete variable domain is KAGVTQTPRYLIKTRGQQVTLSCSPISGHRSVSWYQQTPGQGLQFLFEYFSETQRNKGNFPGRFSGRQFSNSRSEMNVSTLELGDSALYLCASSSSGSLDTQYFGPGTRLTVL.

In its sample, this clonotype was seen many times. The V call is TRBV6-1, the J call TRBJ2-7, with 7 bases fitting TRBD1. The J segment lost 5 bases and the V segment lost 5 bases, leaving 3 bases of the junction unmatched. CDR1 MNHNS and CDR2 SASEGT come from the germline V gene. The CDR3 length is 12 residues. CDR3: CASSRTGDEQYF. DNA for the CDR3: TGTGCCAGCAGTCGGACAGGCGACGAGCAGTACTTC.

This clonotype was counted between two and nine times. The V and J genes are TRBV19 and TRBJ2-1, with D tentatively TRBD2 (6 bases). The CDR3 is 15 amino acids. Germline V gene sequence: CDR1 LNHDA, CDR2 SQIVND (reference sequence). CDR3 DNA sequence: TGTGCGTGCGGGGTGGCGGGATTCGGTTCGGATGAGCAGTTCTTC. This sequence encodes CACGVAGFGSDEQFF.

There are many counts of this clonotype. This rearrangement joins TRBV7-3 to TRBJ1-1; weak D call: TRBD1 (5 bases). CDR1 is SGHTA and CDR2 is FQGTGA in the germline V gene. The CDR3 runs 15 residues. V lost 1 base to trimming and J lost 0 bases, with 9 bases between them. This chain's CDR3 is CASSLMGRVNTEAFF. In DNA form, the CDR3 reads TGTGCCAGCAGCTTAATGGGCAGGGTGAACACTGAAGCTTTCTTT.

This chain links TRBV28 with TRBJ2-5; D perhaps matches TRBD1 (6 bases). V was cut by 6 bases and J by 5 bases, with 16 bases left in between. The CDR3 extends over 14 amino acids. Germline V CDR1 and CDR2: MDHEN, SYDVKM. The DNA of the CDR3 is TGTGCCAGCAGCCAAAAGACAGGCGAGGAGACCCAGTACTTC. It is translated as CASSQKTGEETQYF.

This clonotype was counted many times. The chain links TRBV7-2 to TRBJ2-7; 8 bases map to TRBD2. With 1 base clipped from V and 2 bases from J, the junction kept 4 bases outside the gene matches. Germline V gives CDR1 SGHTA, CDR2 FQGNSA. The CDR3 is 15 residues long. This CDR3 is CASSLVSGETYEQYF. In DNA, the CDR3 is TGTGCCAGCAGCTTAGTTAGCGGGGAGACCTACGAGCAGTACTTC.

This clonotype was seen a few times. The chain is built from TRBV7-9 and TRBJ2-6; D may be TRBD1 or TRBD2 (5 bases each). This CDR3 has 15 residues. Germline CDR1 is SEHNR and CDR2 is FQNEAQ (reference sequence). V was clipped by 4 bases and J by 4 bases, with 11 bases between them. The CDR3 here is CASSSLGEGANVLTF. The CDR3, as DNA: TGTGCCAGCAGCTCCCTAGGGGAGGGGGCCAACGTCCTGACTTTC.

The sample holds many counts of this clonotype. The rearrangement links TRBV28 to TRBJ1-5; 8 nucleotides align to TRBD1. Germline CDR1 and CDR2: MDHEN and SYDVKM. The CDR3 is made up of 15 amino acids. V gave up 5 bases and J gave up 7 bases; unmatched junction bases: 10. CDR3 DNA: TGTGCCAGCAGTACATCAGGGGGCGCAGGGCAGCCCCAGCATTTT. Translation gives CASSTSGGAGQPQHF.

This clonotype has ten or more counts. The chain carries TRBV20-1 and TRBJ2-1; 8 bases are a match to TRBD2. Germline V gene data show CDR1 as DFQATT and CDR2 as SNEGSKA (reference sequence). The CDR3 is 15 amino acids. V shed 5 bases, J shed 8 bases, and the junction held 14 bases outside the gene matches. The DNA for the CDR3 is TGCAGTGCTCATACCACCGGGACTAGTTGGGATGAGCAGTTCTTC. The encoded protein is CSAHTTGTSWDEQFF.

V gene TRBV19 combines with J gene TRBJ1-1, with 7 bases lining up with TRBD1. The germline gives CDR1 LNHDA, CDR2 SQIVND (reference sequence). The CDR3 sequence is 15 residues long. The V segment lost 4 bases and the J segment 6 bases; nucleotides outside the gene matches: 11. The CDR3 bases are TGTGCCAGTAGTACAGGGGGGGGGTCCCCCCCTGAAGCTTTCTTT. Translation: CASSTGGGSPPEAFF.

This chain uses TRBV7-3 with TRBJ2-3; weak D call: TRBD2 (6 bases). Trimming took off 5 bases at V and 6 bases at J, with 12 bases between the two ends. Looked up from germline, CDR1 is SGHTA and CDR2 is FQGTGA. This CDR3 has 13 residues. CDR3 sequence (DNA): TGTGCCAGCAGCCCCCCGGGAGCTGATACGCAGTATTTT. Protein product: CASSPPGADTQYF.

This clonotype came up many times. The J gene is TRBJ2-5, the V gene TRBV29-1, with D perhaps being TRBD1 or TRBD2 (6 bases each). V gave up 7 bases and J gave up 5 bases, with 17 bases separating them. The CDR3 totals 13 residues. Germline V gene sequence: CDR1 SQVTM, CDR2 ANQGSEA. CDR3 region: CSAAGQGRETQYF. The CDR3 nucleotides are TGCAGCGCTGCGGGGCAGGGGAGGGAGACCCAGTACTTC.

This clonotype was detected ten times or more. The rearrangement joins TRBV27 to TRBJ2-7; the match to TRBD2 covers 11 bases. The trim removed 3 bases at V and 3 bases at J, leaving 4 bases unmatched. This CDR3 comprises 15 residues. Germline V gives CDR1 MNHEY, CDR2 SMNVEV (reference sequence). The CDR3 DNA is TGTGCCAGCAGTTTTCGACTAGCGGGGTACTACGAGCAGTACTTC. Translating it yields CASSFRLAGYYEQYF.

This clonotype showed up many times. The rearrangement joins TRBV28 to TRBJ2-1; 10 bases are a match to TRBD2. CDR1 MDHEN and CDR2 SYDVKM come from the germline V gene. The CDR3 sequence is 17 residues long. Losses at the gene ends were 4 bases for V and 4 bases for J; bases not matched to a gene: 10. The CDR3 sequence is CASSSSGRANKYNEQFF. CDR3 nucleotides: TGTGCCAGCAGTTCGAGCGGGAGGGCGAACAAGTACAATGAGCAGTTCTTC.

This clonotype was observed many times. The V gene is TRBV29-1, the J gene TRBJ2-3, with a possible D match to TRBD1 (6 bases). This CDR3 is 15 amino acids long. The V end lost 6 bases, the J end lost 2 bases, and 18 bases lay between the germline ends. Germline values: CDR1 SQVTM, CDR2 ANQGSEA. CDR3 sequence: CSVARGTPPTDTQYF. In nucleotides, the CDR3 is TGCAGCGTGGCCCGAGGGACACCTCCCACAGATACGCAGTATTTT.

The V and J genes are TRBV16 and TRBJ2-5; D gene unclear. This CDR3 has 15 residues. CDR1 is KGHSY, CDR2 FQNENV, per germline. V was pared by 0 bases and J by 1 base, with 9 bases between. CDR3 sequence: CASSQSEASQETQYF. In DNA, the CDR3 is TGTGCCAGCAGCCAATCGGAAGCTAGCCAAGAGACCCAGTACTTC.

V usage is TRBV3-1 and J usage is TRBJ2-1, with a tentative D call TRBD2 (5 bases). The V and J ends lost 4 bases and 7 bases respectively, with 14 bases between them. Germline CDR1 is LGHDT and CDR2 is YNNKEL (reference sequence). The CDR3 consists of 14 residues. The CDR3 DNA follows: TGTGCCAGCAGCCCCCGGCGACTATTTAATGAGCAGTTCTTC. Protein: CASSPRRLFNEQFF.